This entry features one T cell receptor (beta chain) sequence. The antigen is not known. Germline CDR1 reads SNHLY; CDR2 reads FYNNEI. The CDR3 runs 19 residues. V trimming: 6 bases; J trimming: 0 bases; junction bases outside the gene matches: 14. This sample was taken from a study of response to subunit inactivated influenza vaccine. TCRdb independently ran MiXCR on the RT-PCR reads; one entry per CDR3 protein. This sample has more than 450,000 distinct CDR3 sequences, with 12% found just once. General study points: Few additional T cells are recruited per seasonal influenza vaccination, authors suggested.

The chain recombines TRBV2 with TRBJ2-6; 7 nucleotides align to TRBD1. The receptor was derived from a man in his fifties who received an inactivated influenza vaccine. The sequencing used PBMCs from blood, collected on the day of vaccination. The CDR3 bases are TGTGCCAGCAGACCGTCTGAGGGACAGCGACCCTCTGGGGCCAACGTCCTGACTTTC. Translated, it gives CASRPSEGQRPSGANVLTF.